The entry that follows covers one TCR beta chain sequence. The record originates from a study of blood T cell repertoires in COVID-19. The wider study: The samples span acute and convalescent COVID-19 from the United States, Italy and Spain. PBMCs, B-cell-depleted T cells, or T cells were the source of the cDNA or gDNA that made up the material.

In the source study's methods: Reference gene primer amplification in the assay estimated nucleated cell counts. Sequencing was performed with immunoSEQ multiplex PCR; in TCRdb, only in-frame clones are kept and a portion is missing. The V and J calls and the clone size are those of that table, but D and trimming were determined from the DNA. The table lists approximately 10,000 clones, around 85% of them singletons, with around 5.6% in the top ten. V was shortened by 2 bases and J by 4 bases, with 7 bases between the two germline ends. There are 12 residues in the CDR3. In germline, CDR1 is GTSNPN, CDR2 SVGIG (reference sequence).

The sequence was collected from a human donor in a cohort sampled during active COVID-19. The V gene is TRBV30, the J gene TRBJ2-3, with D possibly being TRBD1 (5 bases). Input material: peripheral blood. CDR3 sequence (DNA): TGTGCCTGGAGTAGGGGTCCAGATACGCAGTATTTT. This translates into CAWSRGPDTQYF.